One T cell receptor beta chain is described in this entry. Its antigen is unknown. The ends lost 8 bases at V and 4 bases at J; junction bases unmatched: 11. Looked up from germline, CDR1 is SQVTM and CDR2 is ANQGSEA. The CDR3 consists of 15 residues. Assay: immunoSEQ multiplex PCR; the TCRdb copy retains only in-frame clones and omits some. The profile shows more than 35,000 clones, around 86% of them singletons. Noted time point: week 35, safety follow-up. Every single dose of the vaccine, 300 ug of mutant IDH1 20-mer peptide, came with topical imiquimod. The data were obtained in a study of a mutant IDH1 vaccine in newly diagnosed glioma. Overall study findings and caveats: Immune responses arising from the vaccine appeared in 90% to 95% of patients.

The sample consisted of PBMCs, taken from a glioma patient whose treatment included an IDH1 peptide vaccine. The sequence derives from a middle-aged woman with glioma. Some clones in this sample may be carry-over from other donors' samples. J is TRBJ2-1 and V is TRBV29-1; 10 bases are a match to TRBD1. The CDR3 sequence is CSMLSGTGVYNEQFF. The CDR3 bases are TGCAGCATGCTAAGTGGGACAGGGGTTTACAATGAGCAGTTCTTC.